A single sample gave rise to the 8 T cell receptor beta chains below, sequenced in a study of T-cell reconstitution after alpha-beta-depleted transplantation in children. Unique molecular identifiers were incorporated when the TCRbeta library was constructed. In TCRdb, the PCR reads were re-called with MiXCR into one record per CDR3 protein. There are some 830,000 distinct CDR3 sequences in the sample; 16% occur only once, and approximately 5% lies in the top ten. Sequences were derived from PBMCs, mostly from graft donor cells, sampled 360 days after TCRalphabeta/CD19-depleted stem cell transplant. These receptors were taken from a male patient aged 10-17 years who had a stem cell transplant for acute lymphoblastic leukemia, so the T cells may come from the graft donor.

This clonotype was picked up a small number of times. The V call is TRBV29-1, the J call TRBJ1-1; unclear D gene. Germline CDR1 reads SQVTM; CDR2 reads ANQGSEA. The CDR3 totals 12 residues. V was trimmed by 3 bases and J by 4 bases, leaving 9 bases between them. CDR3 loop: CSVDKTSTEAFF. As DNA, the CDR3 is TGCAGCGTTGATAAGACATCCACTGAAGCTTTCTTT.

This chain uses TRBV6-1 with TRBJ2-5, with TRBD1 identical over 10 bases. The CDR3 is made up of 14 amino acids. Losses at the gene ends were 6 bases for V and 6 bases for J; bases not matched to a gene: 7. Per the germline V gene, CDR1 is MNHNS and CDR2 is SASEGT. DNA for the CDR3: TGTGCCAGCAGCCAGTGGACAGGGGGGAAGACCCAGTACTTC. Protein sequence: CASSQWTGGKTQYF.

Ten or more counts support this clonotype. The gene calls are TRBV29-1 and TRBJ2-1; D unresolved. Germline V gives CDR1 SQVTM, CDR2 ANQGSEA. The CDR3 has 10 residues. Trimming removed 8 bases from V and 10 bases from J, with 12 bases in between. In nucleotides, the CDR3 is TGCAGCTCGGCAGAGCTCGAGCAGTTCTTC. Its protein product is CSSAELEQFF.

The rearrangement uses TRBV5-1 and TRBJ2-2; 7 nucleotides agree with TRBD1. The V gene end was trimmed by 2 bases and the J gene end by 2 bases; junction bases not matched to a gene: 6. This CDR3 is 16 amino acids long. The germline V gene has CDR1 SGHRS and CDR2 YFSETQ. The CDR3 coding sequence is TGCGCCAGCAGCTTATCGGACAGGTTTAACACCGGGGAGCTGTTTTTT. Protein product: CASSLSDRFNTGELFF.

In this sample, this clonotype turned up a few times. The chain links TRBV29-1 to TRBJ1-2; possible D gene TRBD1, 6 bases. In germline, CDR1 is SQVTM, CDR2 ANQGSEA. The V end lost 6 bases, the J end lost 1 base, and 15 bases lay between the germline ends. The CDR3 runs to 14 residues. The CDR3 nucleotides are TGCAGCGTCGACGCCCAGGGGTTTAACTATGGCTACACCTTC. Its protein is CSVDAQGFNYGYTF.

Written as DNA, the CDR3 is TGTGCCAGTAGTCAGAGCGGGCTGTACCAAGAGACCCAGTACTTC. It specifies CASSQSGLYQETQYF. V gene TRBV19 combines with J gene TRBJ2-5; tentatively, D is TRBD2 (6 bases). Germline CDR1 reads LNHDA; CDR2 reads SQIVND (reference sequence). There are 15 residues in the CDR3. Trimming took off 5 bases at V and 0 bases at J, with 13 bases between the two ends.

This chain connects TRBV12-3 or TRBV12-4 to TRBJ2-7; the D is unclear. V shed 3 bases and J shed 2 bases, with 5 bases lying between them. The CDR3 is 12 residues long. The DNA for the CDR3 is TGTGCCAGCAGTTTGTATACCTACGAGCAGTACTTC. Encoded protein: CASSLYTYEQYF.

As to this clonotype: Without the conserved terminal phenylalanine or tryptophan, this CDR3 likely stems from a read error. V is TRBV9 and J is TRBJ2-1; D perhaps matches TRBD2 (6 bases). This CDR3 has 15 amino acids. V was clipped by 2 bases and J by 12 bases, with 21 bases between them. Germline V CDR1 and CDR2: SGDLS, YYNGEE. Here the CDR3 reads CASSVRLTGEIPQFL. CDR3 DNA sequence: TGTGCCAGCAGCGTCCGACTAACGGGAGAAATCCCGCAGTTCTTG.